Each of the 28 T cell receptor beta chains below was sequenced from the same sample in a study of shared clonotypes between healthy human individuals. Clones were read by immunoSEQ multiplex PCR, and TCRdb kept only the in-frame ones, dropping some. This sample has over 1.5 million clones; roughly 98% occur once, and the top ten carry roughly 0.45%. Sequencing input: naive CD4+ T cells sorted from blood. Subset given: CD45RA+ positively selected. The receptors stem from a young man in good health.

This clone was found once. The CDR3 DNA reads as TGCGCCAGCAGCACACACACAGCCGGATTCGTTCAGTACTTC. Encoded protein: CASSTHTAGFVQYF. This chain joins TRBV4-3 and TRBJ2-4; D gene ambiguous. The CDR3 totals 14 residues. Trimming stripped 5 bases from V and 11 bases from J, with 19 bases between. Germline loops: CDR1 LGHNA, CDR2 YSLEER.

A remark on this clone: Other DNA variants within this sample encode the same CDR3. The chain has TRBV6-1 and TRBJ1-2; TRBD1 is a possible D gene (5 bases). Trimming left V 6 bases short and J 2 bases short, with 10 bases between. The CDR3 is 13 residues long. Germline values: CDR1 MNHNS, CDR2 SASEGT. The DNA of the CDR3 is TGTGCCAGCAGCGCGACAGTAAACTATGGCTACACCTTC. This translates into CASSATVNYGYTF.

The chain employs TRBV28 and TRBJ2-2; the match to TRBD1 covers 8 bases. Unmatched junction bases numbered 5, after V lost 10 bases and J lost 1 base. The CDR3 length is 14 residues. The V gene's germline CDR1 is MDHEN and CDR2 SYDVKM. In DNA, the CDR3 is TGTGCCACTTTAGGGACAGGGAACACCGGGGAGCTGTTTTTT. Protein product: CATLGTGNTGELFF.

The V and J genes are TRBV29-1 and TRBJ2-7, with D uncertain. V lost 4 bases and J lost 0, with 10 bases in between. This CDR3 has 13 residues. Germline V gives CDR1 SQVTM, CDR2 ANQGSEA. The CDR3 here is CSVGLGPSYEQYF. CDR3 DNA: TGCAGCGTTGGATTGGGCCCCTCCTACGAGCAGTACTTC.

The V call is TRBV19, the J call TRBJ2-3, with TRBD2 matching over 11 bases. CDR1 and CDR2 (germline): LNHDA, SQIVND (reference sequence). V lost 0 bases and J lost 6; bases outside the gene matches: 5. This CDR3 region has 16 residues. The CDR3 sequence: CASSIELAGAYDTQYF. The CDR3 nucleotides are TGTGCCAGTAGTATAGAACTAGCGGGAGCATATGATACGCAGTATTTT.

The gene calls are TRBV13 and TRBJ2-2; 7 bases agree with TRBD1. Germline-derived CDR1 and CDR2 are PRHDT and FYEKMQ (reference sequence). The CDR3 has 15 amino acids. The J segment lost 2 bases and the V segment lost 7 bases, leaving 7 bases of the junction unmatched. This CDR3 reads CASKSRDRNTGELFF. Written as DNA, the CDR3 is TGTGCCAGCAAATCCCGGGACAGAAACACCGGGGAGCTGTTTTTT.

This clone was seen just once. Other nucleotide sequences from this sample produce the same CDR3. This rearrangement joins TRBV18 to TRBJ2-7; D uncertain. Per the germline V gene, CDR1 is KGHSH and CDR2 is LQKENI. This CDR3 is 13 amino acids long. Trimming pared 3 bases from V and 3 bases from J, leaving 9 bases between. CDR3 residues: CASSPPADYEQYF. As DNA, the CDR3 is TGTGCCAGCTCACCCCCCGCGGACTACGAGCAGTACTTC.

The V gene is TRBV6-1, the J gene TRBJ2-7; D perhaps matches TRBD2 (5 bases). The V and J ends lost 6 bases and 6 bases respectively, with 18 bases between them. The V gene's germline CDR1 is MNHNS and CDR2 SASEGT. The CDR3 consists of 14 residues. CDR3 bases: TGTGCCAGCAGCCAAAGAGGGCTTGGCCTCGAGCAGTACTTC. It codes for CASSQRGLGLEQYF.

The chain's CDR3 is CASSLALETGWSYEQYF. The CDR3 coding sequence is TGCGCCAGCAGCTTGGCCCTAGAGACAGGGTGGTCCTACGAGCAGTACTTC. This sequence joins TRBV5-1 and TRBJ2-7, with TRBD1 identical over 7 bases. V shed 0 bases, J shed 1 base, and the junction held 10 bases outside the gene matches. Germline CDR1 is SGHRS and CDR2 is YFSETQ. CDR3 size: 17 residues.

This chain links TRBV2 with TRBJ2-7; D could derive from TRBD1 or TRBD2 (5 bases each). The V gene lost 1 base and the J gene lost 1 base, with 11 bases spanning the gap. Germline V gives CDR1 SNHLY, CDR2 FYNNEI. The CDR3 consists of 15 residues. CDR3 DNA sequence: TGTGCCAGCAGTGAAGGTCGGGGCCGATCCTACGAGCAGTACTTC. As protein: CASSEGRGRSYEQYF.

CDR3 coding DNA: TGCGCCAGCAGTGAGTCAAAGGGGTCCTACAATGAGCAGTTCTTC. Its protein is CASSESKGSYNEQFF. The chain employs TRBV10-1 and TRBJ2-1; tentatively, D is TRBD1 (5 bases). V lost 0 bases, J lost 1 base, and 7 bases lay in between. The germline gives CDR1 WNHNN, CDR2 SYGVQD (reference sequence). The CDR3 spans 15 residues.

The chain joins TRBV25-1 to TRBJ1-2; D perhaps matches TRBD1 (6 bases). In germline, CDR1 is MGHDK, CDR2 SYGVNS. CDR3 length: 14 amino acids. With 2 bases removed from V and 9 bases from J, the gap between germline ends came to 16 bases. The CDR3 DNA follows: TGTGCCAGCAGTGAAAGGTTACAGGGTGGGAGCTACACCTTC. This translates into CASSERLQGGSYTF.

This CDR3 is CASSPGEFYNEQFF. In DNA form, the CDR3 reads TGTGCCAGCAGCCCCGGAGAATTCTACAATGAGCAGTTCTTC. This chain connects TRBV13 to TRBJ2-1; D not certain. Trimming cost V 5 bases and J 3 bases, with 11 bases left between them. The CDR3 runs to 14 residues. Germline V gives CDR1 PRHDT, CDR2 FYEKMQ (reference sequence).

The chain employs TRBV5-1 and TRBJ2-1, with 11 bases matching TRBD2. Germline CDR1 SGHRS, CDR2 YFSETQ. The CDR3 is made up of 16 amino acids. Trimming took 3 bases from V and 6 from J; bases not matched to a gene: 8. CDR3 DNA: TGCGCCAGCAGCTCCTCGGGACTAGCGGACCTCAATGAGCAGTTCTTC. Its translation is CASSSSGLADLNEQFF.

The rearrangement links TRBV18 to TRBJ2-5; D is undetermined. V dropped 3 bases and J dropped 4 bases, with 9 bases sitting between them. The CDR3 sequence is 13 residues long. Germline V lookup: CDR1 KGHSH, CDR2 LQKENI. In DNA, the CDR3 is TGTGCCAGCTCACCGACTCAATTAGAGACCCAGTACTTC. Residues: CASSPTQLETQYF.

This chain uses TRBV5-4 with TRBJ1-1; D gene ambiguous. Germline V gives CDR1 SGHNT, CDR2 YYREEE (reference sequence). V lost 0 bases to trimming and J lost 1 base, with 7 bases between them. The CDR3 extends over 14 amino acids. The CDR3 bases are TGTGCCAGCAGCTTGGGTCCAGAGAACACTGAAGCTTTCTTT. Amino acids: CASSLGPENTEAFF.

The V call is TRBV7-8, the J call TRBJ1-1; D gene uncertain. V was shortened by 3 bases and J by 1 base, with 15 bases between the two germline ends. Germline V lookup: CDR1 SGHVS, CDR2 FQNEAQ. CDR3 size: 16 residues. The CDR3 reads CASSFPPVGGNTEAFF. The CDR3, as DNA: TGTGCCAGCAGCTTCCCCCCAGTAGGTGGGAACACTGAAGCTTTCTTT.

The V and J genes are TRBV29-1 and TRBJ2-1; 12 nucleotides agree with TRBD2. This CDR3 spans 17 amino acids. Looked up from germline, CDR1 is SQVTM and CDR2 is ANQGSEA. J was trimmed by 0 bases and V by 7 bases; bases with no gene match: 10. The CDR3 nucleotides are TGCAGCGCTTCCGGACTAGCGGGACTTAGCTCCTACAATGAGCAGTTCTTC. Amino acids: CSASGLAGLSSYNEQFF.

CDR3 residues: CASSVDGRLNQETQYF. The CDR3 bases are TGTGCCAGCAGCGTAGATGGACGCTTAAACCAAGAGACCCAGTACTTC. The chain joins TRBV9 to TRBJ2-5; no reliable D call. V lost 0 bases and J lost 0, with 12 bases in between. This CDR3 contains 16 residues. Germline lookup yields CDR1 SGDLS and CDR2 YYNGEE.

This chain joins TRBV11-3 and TRBJ2-3; the D is unclear. Germline CDR1 reads SGHNT; CDR2 reads YENEEA. The V end was cut by 3 bases, the J end by 2 bases, with 6 bases between. This CDR3 spans 13 amino acids. The CDR3 protein is CASSLSFTDTQYF. CDR3 bases: TGTGCCAGCAGCTTGTCCTTCACAGATACGCAGTATTTT.

The rearrangement uses TRBV7-2 and TRBJ2-7; weak D call: TRBD2 (6 bases). The CDR3 sequence is 17 residues long. With 3 bases removed from V and 0 bases from J, the gap between germline ends came to 18 bases. Germline V CDR1 and CDR2: SGHTA, FQGNSA. The CDR3, as DNA: TGTGCCAGCAGCTTTGTGACTAGTCATGTCGCCTCCTACGAGCAGTACTTC. Encoded protein: CASSFVTSHVASYEQYF.

The chain uses TRBV7-3 and TRBJ1-1; unclear D gene. Per the germline V gene, CDR1 is SGHTA and CDR2 is FQGTGA. The V and J ends lost 2 bases and 0 bases respectively, with 4 bases between them. This CDR3 has 13 residues. The chain's CDR3 is CASSLEMNTEAFF. The CDR3, as DNA: TGTGCCAGCAGCTTAGAAATGAACACTGAAGCTTTCTTT.

This clone occurred once. In nucleotides, the CDR3 is TGTGCCTCTCGGGAGGGGGGGAGCTCCTACGAGCAGTACTTC. This translates into CASREGGSSYEQYF. This chain links TRBV6-6 with TRBJ2-7; 8 bases line up with TRBD2. The CDR3 totals 14 residues. J was trimmed by 0 bases and V by 11 bases; bases with no gene match: 9. Germline values: CDR1 MNHNY, CDR2 SVGAGI (reference sequence).

V and J are TRBV7-2 and TRBJ2-1; a weak D match, TRBD2 (7 bases). The V end lost 9 bases, the J end lost 9 bases, and 18 bases lay between the germline ends. Germline V gene sequence: CDR1 SGHTA, CDR2 FQGNSA. The CDR3 runs 13 residues. The CDR3 DNA sequence: TGTGCCAGTCGGGCGGTGGGAGGGGGTGAGCAGTTCTTC. Protein product: CASRAVGGGEQFF.

Of note for this clone: The sample holds other DNA sequences that translate to the same CDR3. The gene calls are TRBV5-1 and TRBJ2-7, with D perhaps assigned TRBD1 or TRBD2 (5 bases each). V dropped 3 bases and J dropped 2 bases, with 12 bases sitting between them. The CDR3 sequence is 14 residues long. The germline V gene encodes CDR1 SGHRS and CDR2 YFSETQ. The CDR3 region is CASSSGTGTYEQYF. The CDR3 region has the DNA TGCGCCAGCAGCTCCGGGACGGGAACCTACGAGCAGTACTTC.

V is TRBV5-1 and J is TRBJ2-1; D is perhaps TRBD2 (5 bases). Germline assignment: CDR1 SGHRS and CDR2 YFSETQ. V gave up 0 bases and J gave up 6 bases, with 16 bases separating them. The length of the CDR3 is 16 residues. The chain's CDR3 is CASSLGTSLFGNEQFF. Written as DNA, the CDR3 is TGCGCCAGCAGCTTGGGCACTAGTCTCTTTGGCAATGAGCAGTTCTTC. The variable domain in full, completed from reference TRBV5-1 and TRBJ2-1, reads KAGVTQTPRYLIKTRGQQVTLSCSPISGHRSVSWYQQTPGQGLQFLFEYFSETQRNKGNFPGRFSGRQFSNSRSEMNVSTLELGDSALYLCASSLGTSLFGNEQFFGPGTRLTVL.

The chain recombines TRBV14 with TRBJ1-1; 9 bases align to TRBD1. V shed 1 base and J 11 bases; nucleotides not matched to a gene: 2. Germline assignment: CDR1 SGHDN and CDR2 FVKESK. The CDR3 loop spans 12 amino acids. CDR3 sequence reads: CASSQGTGVAFF. The CDR3 nucleotides are TGTGCCAGCAGCCAAGGGACAGGGGTGGCTTTCTTT.

The rearrangement links TRBV28 to TRBJ1-2; the D gene is possibly TRBD1 (5 bases). V was cut by 6 bases and J by 9 bases, with 14 bases left in between. This CDR3 comprises 12 residues. Germline CDR1 is MDHEN and CDR2 is SYDVKM. In nucleotides, the CDR3 is TGTGCCAGCAGGACAGCAGAGAGAAGCTACACCTTC. Its protein is CASRTAERSYTF.